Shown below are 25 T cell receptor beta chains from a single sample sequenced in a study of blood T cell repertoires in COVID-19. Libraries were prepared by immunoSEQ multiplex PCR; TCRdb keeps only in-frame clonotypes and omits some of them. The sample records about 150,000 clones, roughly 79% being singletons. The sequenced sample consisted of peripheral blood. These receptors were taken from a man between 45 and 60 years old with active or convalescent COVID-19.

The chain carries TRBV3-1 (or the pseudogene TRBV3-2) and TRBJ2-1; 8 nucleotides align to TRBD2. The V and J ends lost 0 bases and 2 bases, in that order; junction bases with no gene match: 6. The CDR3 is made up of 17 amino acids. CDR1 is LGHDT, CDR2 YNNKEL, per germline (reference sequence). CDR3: CASSQELGLEPYNEQFF. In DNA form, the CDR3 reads TGTGCCAGCAGCCAAGAATTGGGACTAGAACCCTACAATGAGCAGTTCTTC.

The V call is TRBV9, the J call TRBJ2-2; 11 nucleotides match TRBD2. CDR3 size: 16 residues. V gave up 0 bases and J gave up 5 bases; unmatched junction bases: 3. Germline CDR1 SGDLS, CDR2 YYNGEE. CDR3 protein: CASSVGVAGGTGELFF. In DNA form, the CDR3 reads TGTGCCAGCAGCGTAGGAGTAGCGGGGGGGACCGGGGAGCTGTTTTTT. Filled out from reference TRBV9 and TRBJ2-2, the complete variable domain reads DSGVTQTPKHLITATGQRVTLRCSPRSGDLSVYWYQQSLDQGLQFLIQYYNGEERAKGNILERFSAQQFPDLHSELNLSSLELGDSALYFCASSVGVAGGTGELFFGEGSRLTVL.

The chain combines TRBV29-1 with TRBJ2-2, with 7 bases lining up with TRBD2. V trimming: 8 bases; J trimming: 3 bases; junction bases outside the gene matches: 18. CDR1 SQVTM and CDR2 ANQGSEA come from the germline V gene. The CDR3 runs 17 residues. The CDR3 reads CSFNWKEGGPDTGELFF. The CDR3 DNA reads TGCAGCTTTAACTGGAAAGAGGGAGGGCCGGACACCGGGGAGCTGTTTTTT.

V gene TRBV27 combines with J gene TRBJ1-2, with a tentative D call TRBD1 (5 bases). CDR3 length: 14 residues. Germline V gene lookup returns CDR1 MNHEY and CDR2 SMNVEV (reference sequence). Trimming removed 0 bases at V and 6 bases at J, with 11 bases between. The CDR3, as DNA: TGTGCCAGCAGTTTATCAGGTCAGGGCAATGGCTACACCTTC. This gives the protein CASSLSGQGNGYTF.

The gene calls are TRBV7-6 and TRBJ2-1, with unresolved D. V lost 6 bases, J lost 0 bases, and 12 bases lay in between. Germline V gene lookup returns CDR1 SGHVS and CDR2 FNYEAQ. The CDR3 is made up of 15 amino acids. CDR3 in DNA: TGTGCCAGCAGTTATACTGGTAGCTCCTACAATGAGCAGTTCTTC. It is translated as CASSYTGSSYNEQFF.

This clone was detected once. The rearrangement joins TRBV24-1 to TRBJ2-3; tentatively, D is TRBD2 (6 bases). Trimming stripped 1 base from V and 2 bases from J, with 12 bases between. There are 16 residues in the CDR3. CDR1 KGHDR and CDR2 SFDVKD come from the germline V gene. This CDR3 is CATSDFRAGNTDTQYF. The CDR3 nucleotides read TGTGCCACCAGTGATTTTAGAGCGGGTAACACAGATACGCAGTATTTT.

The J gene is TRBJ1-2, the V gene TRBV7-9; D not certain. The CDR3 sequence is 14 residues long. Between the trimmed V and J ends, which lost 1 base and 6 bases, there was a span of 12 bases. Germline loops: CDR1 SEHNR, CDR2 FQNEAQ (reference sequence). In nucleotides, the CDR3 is TGTGCCAGCAGCTTAGAAGGCGGCAGAAATGGCTACACCTTC. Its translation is CASSLEGGRNGYTF.

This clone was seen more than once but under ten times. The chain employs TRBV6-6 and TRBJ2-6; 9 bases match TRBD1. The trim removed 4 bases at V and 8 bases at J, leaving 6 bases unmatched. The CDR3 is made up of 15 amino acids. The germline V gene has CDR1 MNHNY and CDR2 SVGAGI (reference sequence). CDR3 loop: CASSSLDRGTNVLTF. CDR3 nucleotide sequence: TGTGCCAGCAGTTCACTCGACAGGGGGACCAACGTCCTGACTTTC.

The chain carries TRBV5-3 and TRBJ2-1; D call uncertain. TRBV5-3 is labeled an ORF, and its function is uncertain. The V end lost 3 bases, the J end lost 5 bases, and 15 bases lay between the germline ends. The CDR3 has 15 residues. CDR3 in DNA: TGTGCCAGAAGCTCGGCCGCGGATGACGACAATGAGCAGTTCTTC. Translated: CARSSAADDDNEQFF.

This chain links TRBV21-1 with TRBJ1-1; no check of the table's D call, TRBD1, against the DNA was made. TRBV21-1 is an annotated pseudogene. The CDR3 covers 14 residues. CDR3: CASRRQILNTEAFF. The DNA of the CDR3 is TGTGCCAGCAGGAGACAGATCCTGAACACTGAAGCTTTCTTT.

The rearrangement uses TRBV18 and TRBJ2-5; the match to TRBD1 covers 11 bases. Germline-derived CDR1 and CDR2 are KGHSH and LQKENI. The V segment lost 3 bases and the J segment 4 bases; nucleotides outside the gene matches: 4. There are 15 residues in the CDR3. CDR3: CASSPPDRGRETQYF. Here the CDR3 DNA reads TGTGCCAGCTCACCGCCGGACAGGGGGCGAGAGACCCAGTACTTC.

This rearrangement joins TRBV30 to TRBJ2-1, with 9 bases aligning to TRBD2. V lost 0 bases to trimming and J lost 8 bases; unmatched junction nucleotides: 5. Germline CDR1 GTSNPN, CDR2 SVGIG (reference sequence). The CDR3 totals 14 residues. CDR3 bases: TGTGCCTGGAGTGTACGCGGGAGGGTCGATGAGCAGTTCTTC. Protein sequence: CAWSVRGRVDEQFF.

The CDR3 sequence: CSVGTSGSPTGELFF. For the CDR3, the DNA is TGCAGCGTTGGCACTAGCGGGAGCCCCACCGGGGAGCTGTTTTTT. The chain has TRBV29-1 and TRBJ2-2; 11 bases map to TRBD2. Per the germline V gene, CDR1 is SQVTM and CDR2 is ANQGSEA. V trimming: 4 bases; J trimming: 4 bases; junction bases outside the gene matches: 5. CDR3 length equals 15 residues.

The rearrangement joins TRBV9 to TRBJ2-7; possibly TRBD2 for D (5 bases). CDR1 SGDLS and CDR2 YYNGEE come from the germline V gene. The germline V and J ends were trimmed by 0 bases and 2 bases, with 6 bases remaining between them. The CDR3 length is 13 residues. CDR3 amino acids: CASSVGLTYEQYF. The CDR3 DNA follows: TGTGCCAGCAGCGTAGGACTAACCTACGAGCAGTACTTC.

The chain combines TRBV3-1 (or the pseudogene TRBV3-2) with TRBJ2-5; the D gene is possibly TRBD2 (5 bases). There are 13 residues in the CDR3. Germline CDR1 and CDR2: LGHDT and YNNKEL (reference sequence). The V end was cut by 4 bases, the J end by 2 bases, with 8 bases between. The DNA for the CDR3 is TGTGCCAGCAGCCCGGACTTACAAGAGACCCAGTACTTC. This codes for CASSPDLQETQYF.

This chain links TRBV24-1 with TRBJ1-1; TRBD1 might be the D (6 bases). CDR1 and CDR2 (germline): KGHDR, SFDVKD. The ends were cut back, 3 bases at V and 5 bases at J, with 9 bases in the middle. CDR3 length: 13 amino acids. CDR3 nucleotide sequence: TGTGCCACCAGTGATACAGGGCCAACTGAAGCTTTCTTT. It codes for CATSDTGPTEAFF.

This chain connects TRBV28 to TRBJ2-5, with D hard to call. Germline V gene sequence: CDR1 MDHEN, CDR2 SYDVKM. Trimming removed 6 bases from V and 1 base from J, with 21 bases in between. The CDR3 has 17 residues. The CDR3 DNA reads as TGTGCCAGCAGCAACCTCACCCTCGTGGAGTTCCAAGAGACCCAGTACTTC. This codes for CASSNLTLVEFQETQYF.

The chain's CDR3 is CASRERGGFPYEQYF. The CDR3 nucleotides are TGTGCCAGCAGGGAAAGGGGAGGGTTCCCCTACGAGCAGTACTTC. This chain connects TRBV7-8 to TRBJ2-7; 7 bases line up with TRBD2. Trimming took 6 bases from V and 2 from J; bases not matched to a gene: 10. The CDR3 is 15 amino acids. Germline lookup yields CDR1 SGHVS and CDR2 FQNEAQ. The full variable domain, its missing parts supplied by reference TRBV7-8 and TRBJ2-7, is GAGVSQSPRYKVAKRGQDVALRCDPISGHVSLFWYQQALGQGPEFLTYFQNEAQLDKSGLPSDRFFAERPEGSVSTLKIQRTQQEDSAVYLCASRERGGFPYEQYFGPGTRLTVT.

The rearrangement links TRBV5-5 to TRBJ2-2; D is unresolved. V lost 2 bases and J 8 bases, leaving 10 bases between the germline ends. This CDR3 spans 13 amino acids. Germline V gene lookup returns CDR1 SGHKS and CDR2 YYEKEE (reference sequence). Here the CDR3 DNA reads TGTGCCAGCAGCTTAGCCCTCCGGGGGGAGCTGTTTTTT. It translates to CASSLALRGELFF.

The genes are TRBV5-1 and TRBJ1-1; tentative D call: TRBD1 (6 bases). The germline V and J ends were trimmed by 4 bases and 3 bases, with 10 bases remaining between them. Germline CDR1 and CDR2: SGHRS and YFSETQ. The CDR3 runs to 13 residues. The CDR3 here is CASSRQGHTEAFF. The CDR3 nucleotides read TGCGCCAGCAGCCGCCAGGGGCACACTGAAGCTTTCTTT.

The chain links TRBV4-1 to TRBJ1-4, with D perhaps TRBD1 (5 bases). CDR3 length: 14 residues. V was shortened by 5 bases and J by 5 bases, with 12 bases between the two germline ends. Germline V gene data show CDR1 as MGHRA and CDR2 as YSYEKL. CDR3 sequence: CASSGAGGNEKLFF. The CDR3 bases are TGCGCCAGCAGCGGAGCCGGGGGAAATGAAAAACTGTTTTTT.

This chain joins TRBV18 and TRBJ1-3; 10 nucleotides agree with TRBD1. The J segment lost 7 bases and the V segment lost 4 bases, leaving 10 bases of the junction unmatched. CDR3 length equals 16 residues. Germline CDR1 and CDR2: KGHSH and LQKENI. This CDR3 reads CASSLEIPGQGNTIYF. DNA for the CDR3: TGTGCCAGCTCACTAGAGATCCCGGGACAGGGGAACACCATATATTTT.

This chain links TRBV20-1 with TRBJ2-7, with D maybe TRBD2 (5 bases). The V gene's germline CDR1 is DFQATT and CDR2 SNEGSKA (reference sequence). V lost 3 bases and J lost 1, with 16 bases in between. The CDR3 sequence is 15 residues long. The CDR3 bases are TGCAGTGCTAGTGACCTGAGGGCTCCTTCCTACGAGCAGTACTTC. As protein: CSASDLRAPSYEQYF.

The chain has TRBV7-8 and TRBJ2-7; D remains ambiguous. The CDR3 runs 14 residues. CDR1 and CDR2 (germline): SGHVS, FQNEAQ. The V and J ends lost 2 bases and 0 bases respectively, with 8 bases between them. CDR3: CASSLSLPSYEQYF. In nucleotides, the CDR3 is TGTGCCAGCAGCTTATCTCTACCCTCCTACGAGCAGTACTTC.

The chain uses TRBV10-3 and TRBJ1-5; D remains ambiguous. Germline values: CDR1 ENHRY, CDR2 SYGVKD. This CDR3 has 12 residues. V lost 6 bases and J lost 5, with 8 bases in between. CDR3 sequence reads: CAISRFDQPQHF. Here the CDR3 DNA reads TGTGCCATCAGCAGGTTTGATCAGCCCCAGCATTTT.